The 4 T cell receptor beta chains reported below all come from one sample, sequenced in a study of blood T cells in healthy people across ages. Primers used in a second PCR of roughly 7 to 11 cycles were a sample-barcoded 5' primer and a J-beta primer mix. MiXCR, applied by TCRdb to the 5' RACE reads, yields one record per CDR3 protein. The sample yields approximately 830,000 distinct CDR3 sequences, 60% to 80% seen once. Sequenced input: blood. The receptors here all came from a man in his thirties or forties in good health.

CDR3 sequence (DNA): TGTGCCATCAGTGAGGTTCCAGAAAATTATAATTCACCCCTCCACTTT. This sequence encodes CAISEVPENYNSPLHF. The chain carries TRBV10-3 and TRBJ1-6; unclear D gene. The ends were cut back, 2 bases at V and 4 bases at J, with 12 bases in the middle. The CDR3 has 16 residues. Germline CDR1 and CDR2: ENHRY and SYGVKD.

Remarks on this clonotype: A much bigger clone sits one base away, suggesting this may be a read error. CDR3 sequence reads: CASSVAGTAYEQYF. DNA for the CDR3: TGTGCCAGCAGCGTAGCCGGGACAGCTTACGAGCAGTACTTC. This chain links TRBV9 with TRBJ2-5; TRBD1 agrees at 7 bases. The DNA end favors TRBJ2-7, so the J call may be wrong. The CDR3 has 14 amino acids. Germline V gene sequence: CDR1 SGDLS, CDR2 YYNGEE.

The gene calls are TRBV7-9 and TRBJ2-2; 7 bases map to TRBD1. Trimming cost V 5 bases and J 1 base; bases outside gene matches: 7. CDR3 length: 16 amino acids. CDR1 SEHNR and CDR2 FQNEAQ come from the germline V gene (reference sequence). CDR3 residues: CASSPGRTGNTGELFF. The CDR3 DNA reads TGTGCCAGCAGCCCCGGACGGACAGGGAACACCGGGGAGCTGTTTTTT. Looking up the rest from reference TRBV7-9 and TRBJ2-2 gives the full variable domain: DTGVSQNPRHKITKRGQNVTFRCDPISEHNRLYWYRQTLGQGPEFLTYFQNEAQLEKSRLLSDRFSAERPKGSFSTLEIQRTEQGDSAMYLCASSPGRTGNTGELFFGEGSRLTVL.

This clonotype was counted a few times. Written as DNA, the CDR3 is TGCAGTGCTGACCCGACTAGCGGCCCACAAGAGACCCAGTACTTC. Amino acids: CSADPTSGPQETQYF. The chain carries TRBV20-1 and TRBJ2-5, with TRBD2 matching 9 bases. Trimming cost V 5 bases and J 2 bases; bases outside gene matches: 9. The length of the CDR3 is 15 residues. In germline, CDR1 is DFQATT, CDR2 SNEGSKA (reference sequence).